This TCR beta chain appears in the sequencing data of a study of Tregs in tolerant kidney transplant recipients. Assay: immunoSEQ multiplex PCR; the TCRdb copy retains only in-frame clones and omits some. The sample has 30,000 or so clones, and its top ten clones hold around 14%. Unstimulated Tregs (CD4+CD25+CD127-) and CD4+CD25- non-Tregs were sorted from PBMCs. The CDR3 loop spans 13 amino acids. CDR1 LNHDA and CDR2 SQIVND come from the germline V gene (reference sequence). As concerns this clone: The read stops 3 residues short of the end of the CDR3; the missing end is completed from the germline J gene.

The chain joins TRBV19 to TRBJ1-2; 7 bases are shared with TRBD1. This clonotype was obtained from a human donor who received a combined kidney and bone marrow transplant. The sequences come from CD8+ T cells from blood, collected before the transplant. The covered CDR3 bases are TGTGCCAGTAGCCCAGGACAGGTGTGGGGC. As protein: CASSPGQVWG. The whole CDR3 reads CASSPGQVWGYTF. Complete variable domain (other parts from reference TRBV19 and TRBJ1-2): DGGITQSPKYLFRKEGQNVTLSCEQNLNHDAMYWYRQDPGQGLRLIYYSQIVNDFQKGDIAEGYSVSREKKESFPLTVTSAQKNPTAFYLCASSPGQVWGYTFGSGTRLTVV.